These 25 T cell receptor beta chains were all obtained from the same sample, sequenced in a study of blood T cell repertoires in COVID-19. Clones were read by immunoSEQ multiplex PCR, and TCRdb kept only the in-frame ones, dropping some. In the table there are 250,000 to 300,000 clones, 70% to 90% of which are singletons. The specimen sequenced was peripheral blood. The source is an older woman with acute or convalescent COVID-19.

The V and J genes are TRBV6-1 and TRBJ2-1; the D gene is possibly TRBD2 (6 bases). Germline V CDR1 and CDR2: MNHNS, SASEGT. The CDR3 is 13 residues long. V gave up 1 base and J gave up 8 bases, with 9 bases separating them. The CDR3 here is CASSEGRGHEQFF. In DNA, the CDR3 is TGTGCCAGCAGTGAAGGGAGGGGTCATGAGCAGTTCTTC.

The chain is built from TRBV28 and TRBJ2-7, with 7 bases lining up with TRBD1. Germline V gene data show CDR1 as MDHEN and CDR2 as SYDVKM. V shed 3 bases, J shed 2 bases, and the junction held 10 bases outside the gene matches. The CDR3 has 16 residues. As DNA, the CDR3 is TGTGCCAGCAGTTTTGAGGGGGCAGGGGACCCCTACGAGCAGTACTTC. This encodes CASSFEGAGDPYEQYF.

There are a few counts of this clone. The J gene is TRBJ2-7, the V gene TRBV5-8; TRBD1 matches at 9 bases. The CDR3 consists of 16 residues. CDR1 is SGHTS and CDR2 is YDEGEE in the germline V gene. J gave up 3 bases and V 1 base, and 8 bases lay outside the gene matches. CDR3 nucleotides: TGTGCCAGCAGCTTGAAGTCCGGGACAGGGAGCTACGAGCAGTACTTC. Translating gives CASSLKSGTGSYEQYF.

This chain's CDR3 is CASRIPGGVYEQYF. In DNA, the CDR3 is TGTGCCAGCAGAATCCCGGGGGGGGTGTACGAGCAGTACTTC. The rearrangement uses TRBV28 and TRBJ2-7; 8 nucleotides agree with TRBD2. CDR1 is MDHEN, CDR2 SYDVKM, per germline. J was trimmed by 4 bases and V by 6 bases; bases with no gene match: 8. The CDR3 contains 14 residues.

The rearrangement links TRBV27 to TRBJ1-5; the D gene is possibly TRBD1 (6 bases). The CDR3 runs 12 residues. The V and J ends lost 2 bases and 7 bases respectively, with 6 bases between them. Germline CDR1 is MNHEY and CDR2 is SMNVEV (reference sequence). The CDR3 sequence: CASSLGGQPQHF. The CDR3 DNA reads TGTGCCAGCAGTTTAGGGGGCCAGCCCCAGCATTTT.

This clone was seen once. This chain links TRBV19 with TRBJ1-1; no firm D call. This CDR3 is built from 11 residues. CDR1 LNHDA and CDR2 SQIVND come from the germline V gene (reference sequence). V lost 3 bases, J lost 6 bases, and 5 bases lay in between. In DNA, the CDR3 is TGTGCCAGTAGTATTGAGGCTGAAGCTTTCTTT. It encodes CASSIEAEAFF.

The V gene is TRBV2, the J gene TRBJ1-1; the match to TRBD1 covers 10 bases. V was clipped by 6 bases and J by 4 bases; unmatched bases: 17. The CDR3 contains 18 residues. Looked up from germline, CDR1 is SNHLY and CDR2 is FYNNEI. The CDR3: CASRASDRGLRISTEAFF. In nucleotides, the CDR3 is TGTGCCAGCAGGGCTTCCGACAGGGGGCTAAGGATTAGCACTGAAGCTTTCTTT. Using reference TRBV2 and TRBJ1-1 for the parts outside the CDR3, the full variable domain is EPEVTQTPSHQVTQMGQEVILRCVPISNHLYFYWYRQILGQKVEFLVSFYNNEISEKSEIFDDQFSVERPDGSNFTLKIRSTKLEDSAMYFCASRASDRGLRISTEAFFGQGTRLTVV.

This chain's CDR3 is CASSYAGLYEQYF. For the CDR3, the DNA is TGTGCCAGCAGTTACGCAGGCCTGTACGAGCAGTACTTC. V gene TRBV6-5 combines with J gene TRBJ2-7; D remains ambiguous. This CDR3 contains 13 residues. Trimming took 2 bases from V and 4 from J, leaving 9 bases between them. CDR1 is MNHEY, CDR2 SVGAGI, per germline.

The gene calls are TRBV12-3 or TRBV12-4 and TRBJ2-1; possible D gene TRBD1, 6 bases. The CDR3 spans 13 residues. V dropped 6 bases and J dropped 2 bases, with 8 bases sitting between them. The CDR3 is CASSEGAYNEQFF. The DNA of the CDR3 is TGTGCCAGCAGCGAGGGGGCCTACAATGAGCAGTTCTTC.

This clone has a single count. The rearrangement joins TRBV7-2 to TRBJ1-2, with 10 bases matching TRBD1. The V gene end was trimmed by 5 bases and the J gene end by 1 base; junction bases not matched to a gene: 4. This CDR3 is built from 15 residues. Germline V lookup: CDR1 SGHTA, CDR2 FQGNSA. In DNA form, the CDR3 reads TGTGCCAGCAGCGGGGGACAGGGGATTAACTATGGCTACACCTTC. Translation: CASSGGQGINYGYTF.

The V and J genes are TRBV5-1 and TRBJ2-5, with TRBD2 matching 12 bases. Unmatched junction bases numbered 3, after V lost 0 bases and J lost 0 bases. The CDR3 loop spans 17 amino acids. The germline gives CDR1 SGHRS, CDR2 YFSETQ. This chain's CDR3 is CASSLARTSGNQETQYF. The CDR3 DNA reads TGCGCCAGCAGCTTGGCTCGGACTAGCGGGAACCAAGAGACCCAGTACTTC.

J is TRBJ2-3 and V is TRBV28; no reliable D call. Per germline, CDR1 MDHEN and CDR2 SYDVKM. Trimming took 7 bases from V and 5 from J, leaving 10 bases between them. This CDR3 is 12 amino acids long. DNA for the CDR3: TGTGCCAGCATCCAGGTCGGAGATACGCAGTATTTT. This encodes CASIQVGDTQYF.

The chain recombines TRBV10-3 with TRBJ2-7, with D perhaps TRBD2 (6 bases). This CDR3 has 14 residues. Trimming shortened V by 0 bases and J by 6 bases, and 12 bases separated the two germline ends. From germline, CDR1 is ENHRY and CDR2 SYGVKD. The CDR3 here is CAISESLGGAEQYF. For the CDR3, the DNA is TGTGCCATCAGTGAGTCTCTGGGGGGAGCCGAGCAGTACTTC.

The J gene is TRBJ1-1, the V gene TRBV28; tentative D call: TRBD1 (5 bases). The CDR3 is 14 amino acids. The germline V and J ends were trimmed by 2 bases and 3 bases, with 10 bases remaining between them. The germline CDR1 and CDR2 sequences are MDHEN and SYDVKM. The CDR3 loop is CASSLQGLYTEAFF. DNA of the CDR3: TGTGCCAGCAGTTTACAGGGTTTGTACACTGAAGCTTTCTTT.

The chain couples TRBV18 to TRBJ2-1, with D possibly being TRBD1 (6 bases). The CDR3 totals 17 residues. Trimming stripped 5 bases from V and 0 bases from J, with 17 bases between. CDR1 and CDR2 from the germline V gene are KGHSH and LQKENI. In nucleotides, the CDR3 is TGTGCCAGCTCAACCTGGACAGCTCCCAGCTCCTACAATGAGCAGTTCTTC. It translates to CASSTWTAPSSYNEQFF.

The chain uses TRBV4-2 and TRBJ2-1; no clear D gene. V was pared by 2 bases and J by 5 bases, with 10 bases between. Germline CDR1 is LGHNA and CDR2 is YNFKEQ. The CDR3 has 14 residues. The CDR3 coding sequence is TGTGCCAGCAGCCAAAGACACAATGACAATGAGCAGTTCTTC. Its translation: CASSQRHNDNEQFF.

For the CDR3, the DNA is TGCGCCAGCAGCGAAGAATCCAGGCTCTCTGGAAACACCATATATTTT. Its translation: CASSEESRLSGNTIYF. This sequence joins TRBV5-1 and TRBJ1-3; D is ambiguous. Germline V gives CDR1 SGHRS, CDR2 YFSETQ. The CDR3 extends over 16 amino acids. V was clipped by 4 bases and J by 0 bases, with 14 bases between them.

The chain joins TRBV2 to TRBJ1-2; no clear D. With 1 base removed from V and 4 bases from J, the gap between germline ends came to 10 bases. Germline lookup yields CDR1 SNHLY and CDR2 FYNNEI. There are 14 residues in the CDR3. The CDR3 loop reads CASSEGGYSYGYTF. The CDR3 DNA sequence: TGTGCCAGCAGTGAAGGCGGATATTCCTATGGCTACACCTTC.

The DNA of the CDR3 is TGTGCCAGCAGTGATTGGAGTCCTAGCGAGCAGTACTTC. Translation gives CASSDWSPSEQYF. The V and J genes are TRBV6-1 and TRBJ2-7; D is ambiguous. V was shortened by 3 bases and J by 6 bases, with 12 bases between the two germline ends. The CDR3 consists of 13 residues. Germline assignment: CDR1 MNHNS and CDR2 SASEGT.

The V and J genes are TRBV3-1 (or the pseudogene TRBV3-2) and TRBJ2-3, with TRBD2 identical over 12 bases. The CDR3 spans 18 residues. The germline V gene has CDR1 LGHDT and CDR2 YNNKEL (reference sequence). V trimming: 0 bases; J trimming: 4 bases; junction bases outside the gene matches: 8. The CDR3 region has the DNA TGTGCCAGCAGCCAAGATCCCCGCCTAGCGGGAGGGCCAGATACGCAGTATTTT. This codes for CASSQDPRLAGGPDTQYF.

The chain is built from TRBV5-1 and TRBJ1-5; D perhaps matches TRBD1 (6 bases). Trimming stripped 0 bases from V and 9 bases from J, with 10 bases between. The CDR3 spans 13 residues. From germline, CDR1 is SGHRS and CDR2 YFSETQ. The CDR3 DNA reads TGCGCCAGCAGCTTGGAACAGGGCTTGCCCCAGCATTTT. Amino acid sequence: CASSLEQGLPQHF.

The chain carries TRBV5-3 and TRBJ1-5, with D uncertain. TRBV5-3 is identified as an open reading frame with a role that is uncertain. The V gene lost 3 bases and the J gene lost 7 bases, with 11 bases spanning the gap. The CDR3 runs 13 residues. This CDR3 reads CARSCVLRQPQHF. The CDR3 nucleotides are TGTGCCAGAAGCTGCGTTCTTCGGCAGCCCCAGCATTTT.

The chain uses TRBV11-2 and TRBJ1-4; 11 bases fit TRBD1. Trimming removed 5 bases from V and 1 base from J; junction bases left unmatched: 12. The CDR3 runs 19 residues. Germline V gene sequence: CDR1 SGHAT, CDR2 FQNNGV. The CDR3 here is CASSRRTGGELGTNEKLFF. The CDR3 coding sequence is TGTGCCAGCAGCCGACGGACAGGGGGCGAATTGGGAACTAATGAAAAACTGTTTTTT.

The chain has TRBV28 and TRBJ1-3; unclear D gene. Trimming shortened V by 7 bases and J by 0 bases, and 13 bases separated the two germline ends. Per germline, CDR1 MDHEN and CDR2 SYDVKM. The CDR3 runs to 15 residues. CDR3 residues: CASTPPMSSGNTIYF. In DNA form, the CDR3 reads TGTGCCAGCACCCCCCCCATGAGCTCTGGAAACACCATATATTTT. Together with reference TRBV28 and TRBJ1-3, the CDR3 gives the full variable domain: DVKVTQSSRYLVKRTGEKVFLECVQDMDHENMFWYRQDPGLGLRLIYFSYDVKMKEKGDIPEGYSVSREKKERFSLILESASTNQTSMYLCASTPPMSSGNTIYFGEGSWLTVV.

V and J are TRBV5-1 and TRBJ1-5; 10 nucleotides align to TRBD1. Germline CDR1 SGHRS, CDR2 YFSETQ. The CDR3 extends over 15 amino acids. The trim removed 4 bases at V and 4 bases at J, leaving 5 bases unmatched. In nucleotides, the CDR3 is TGCGCCAGCAGCGTAGGGACAGGGGTGAATCAGCCCCAGCATTTT. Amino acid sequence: CASSVGTGVNQPQHF.